A single sample is the source of the 6 T cell receptor beta chains below, sequenced in a study of identical twins. MiXCR, applied by TCRdb to the 5' RACE reads, yields one record per CDR3 protein. This sample has approximately 630,000 distinct CDR3 sequences, with under 8.5% found just once. This sample was shared with a second study, whose subject was yellow fever vaccine responses in identical twins.

The sample comprised PBMCs. The receptors derive from a woman between 18 and 29 years old in good health.

This chain joins TRBV2 and TRBJ1-1, with TRBD1 identical over 7 bases. This CDR3 is 10 amino acids long. The germline gives CDR1 SNHLY, CDR2 FYNNEI. J was trimmed by 10 bases and V by 6 bases; bases with no gene match: 2. CDR3 amino acids: CASRGTAAFF. The DNA for the CDR3 is TGTGCCAGCAGAGGGACAGCAGCTTTCTTT.

There are a few counts of this clonotype. The chain joins TRBV7-6 to TRBJ2-1; possibly TRBD2 for D (5 bases). Trimming removed 5 bases at V and 1 base at J, with 12 bases between. The CDR3 sequence is 15 residues long. The germline CDR1 and CDR2 sequences are SGHVS and FNYEAQ. CDR3 nucleotide sequence: TGTGCCAGCAGCGCCTCGGAGCGGTCCTACAATGAGCAGTTCTTC. Protein: CASSASERSYNEQFF.

A few counts support this clonotype. The chain carries TRBV18 and TRBJ2-5; D gene unclear. V shed 6 bases and J shed 6 bases, with 14 bases lying between them. Germline V gives CDR1 KGHSH, CDR2 LQKENI. This CDR3 has 13 amino acids. The CDR3 reads CASSYGDRKTQYF. CDR3 sequence (DNA): TGTGCCAGCTCGTATGGGGATCGCAAGACCCAGTACTTC.

This clonotype was counted only a few times. The chain has TRBV20-1 and TRBJ2-4, with D unresolved. Germline lookup yields CDR1 DFQATT and CDR2 SNEGSKA (reference sequence). Trimming removed 0 bases at V and 1 base at J, with 10 bases between. The CDR3 is 15 residues long. CDR3 coding DNA: TGCAGTGCTAGAGAGATAGAACCGGCCAAAAACATTCAGTACTTC. This codes for CSAREIEPAKNIQYF.

This clonotype was observed a handful of times. The DNA for the CDR3 is TGTGCCAGCACCTTCTCTGGGGCCAACGTCCTGACTTTC. Translated, it gives CASTFSGANVLTF. The J gene is TRBJ2-6, the V gene TRBV12-3 or TRBV12-4; D is undetermined. The CDR3 totals 13 residues. V was clipped by 7 bases and J by 0 bases, with 4 bases between them.

This clonotype was recorded a few times. The chain joins TRBV25-1 to TRBJ2-7; no clear D. The CDR3 sequence is 11 residues long. Between the trimmed V and J ends, which lost 4 bases and 6 bases, there was a span of 7 bases. Germline CDR1 and CDR2: MGHDK and SYGVNS. CDR3 residues: CASSAATEQYF. The CDR3, as DNA: TGTGCCAGCAGTGCGGCTACCGAGCAGTACTTC.